A single count supports the clone carrying this T cell receptor beta chain. Roughly 0.45 to 1 ug RNA was reverse transcribed with random hexamers. TCRdb redid the calling of the immunoSEQ multiplex PCR reads with MiXCR, one entry per CDR3 protein. The sample contains 170,000 or so distinct CDR3 sequences, approximately 94% of which appear only once. This sample is part of a study of CD8 T cells in Susac syndrome. Sequencing targeted TCR beta in T cells from blood (CD8+ and CD4+). This TCR derives from a human donor with Susac syndrome. The source material was CD4+ T cells from PBMCs.

The CDR3 DNA reads TGCAGCGTTGATGAACAGGGCTTCTATGGCTACACCTTC. Residues: CSVDEQGFYGYTF. The chain employs TRBV29-1 and TRBJ1-2; a possible D gene is TRBD1 (6 bases). Trimming left V 3 bases short and J 4 bases short, with 12 bases between. This CDR3 comprises 13 residues. CDR1 is SQVTM and CDR2 is ANQGSEA in the germline V gene.